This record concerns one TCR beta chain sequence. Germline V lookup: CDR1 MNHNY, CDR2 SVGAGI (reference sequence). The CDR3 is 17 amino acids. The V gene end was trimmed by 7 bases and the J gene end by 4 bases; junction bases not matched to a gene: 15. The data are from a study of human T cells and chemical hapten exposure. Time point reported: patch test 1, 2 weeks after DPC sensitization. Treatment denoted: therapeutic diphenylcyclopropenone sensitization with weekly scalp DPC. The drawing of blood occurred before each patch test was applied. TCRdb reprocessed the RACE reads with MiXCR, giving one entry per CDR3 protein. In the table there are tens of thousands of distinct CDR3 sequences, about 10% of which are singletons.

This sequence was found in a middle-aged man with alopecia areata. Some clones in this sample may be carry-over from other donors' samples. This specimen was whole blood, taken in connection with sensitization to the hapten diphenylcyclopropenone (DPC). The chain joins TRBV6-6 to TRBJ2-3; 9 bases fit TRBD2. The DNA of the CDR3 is TGTGCCAGCAAGAGAGAATGGGCGGGAGGGAGGCCAGATACGCAGTATTTT. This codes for CASKREWAGGRPDTQYF.